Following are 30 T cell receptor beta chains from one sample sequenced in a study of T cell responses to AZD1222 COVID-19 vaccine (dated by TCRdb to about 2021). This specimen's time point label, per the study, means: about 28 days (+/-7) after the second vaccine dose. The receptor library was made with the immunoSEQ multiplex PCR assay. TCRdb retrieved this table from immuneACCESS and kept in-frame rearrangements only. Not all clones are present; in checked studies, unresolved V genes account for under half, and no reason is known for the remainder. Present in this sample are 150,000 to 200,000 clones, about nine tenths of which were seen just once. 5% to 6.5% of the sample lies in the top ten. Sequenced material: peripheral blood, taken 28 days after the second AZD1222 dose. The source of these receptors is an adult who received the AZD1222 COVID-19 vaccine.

In DNA, the CDR3 is TGTGCCAGCAGCGGAGTGGGCAATCAGCCCCAGCATTTT. It specifies CASSGVGNQPQHF. The genes are TRBV7-9 and TRBJ1-5; D remains unclear. In germline, CDR1 is SEHNR, CDR2 FQNEAQ (reference sequence). The CDR3 has 13 amino acids. V lost 5 bases and J lost 2, with 7 bases in between.

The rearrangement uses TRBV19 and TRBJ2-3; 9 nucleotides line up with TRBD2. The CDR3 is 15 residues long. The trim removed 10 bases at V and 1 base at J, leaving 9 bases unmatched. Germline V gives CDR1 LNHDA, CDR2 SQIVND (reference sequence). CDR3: CATLNSGSGTDTQYF. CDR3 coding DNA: TGTGCCACCTTAAATAGCGGGAGTGGCACAGATACGCAGTATTTT.

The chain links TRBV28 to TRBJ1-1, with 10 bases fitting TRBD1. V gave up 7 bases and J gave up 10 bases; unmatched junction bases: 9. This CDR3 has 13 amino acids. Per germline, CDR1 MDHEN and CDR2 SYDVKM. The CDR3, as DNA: TGTGCCAGCATTCCGGGGACAGGGGTGAGAGCTTTCTTT. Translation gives CASIPGTGVRAFF.

CDR3 DNA: TGTGCCACCACCTCAGGTCGGACTAGCGGGAGCACAGATACGCAGTATTTT. Translating it yields CATTSGRTSGSTDTQYF. The chain couples TRBV15 to TRBJ2-3; 11 bases fit TRBD2. Germline CDR1 LNHNV, CDR2 YYDKDF (reference sequence). After removal of 7 bases from V and 0 bases from J, the junction contained 9 bases not matched to a gene. The CDR3 runs to 17 residues.

This CDR3 is CATSDAGSSYNEQFF. The CDR3 nucleotides read TGTGCCACCAGCGACGCGGGGAGCTCCTACAATGAGCAGTTCTTC. The V and J genes are TRBV15 and TRBJ2-1; tentative D call: TRBD2 (6 bases). The CDR3 spans 15 residues. V lost 5 bases and J lost 0, with 11 bases in between. CDR1 is LNHNV, CDR2 YYDKDF, per germline (reference sequence).

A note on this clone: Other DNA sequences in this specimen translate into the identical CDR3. The CDR3, as DNA: TGTGCCAGCTCTCCACGGGGGCAGGTTGAAGCTTTCTTT. The encoded protein is CASSPRGQVEAFF. V and J are TRBV28 and TRBJ1-1; a possible D gene is TRBD1 (6 bases). CDR1 and CDR2 (germline): MDHEN, SYDVKM. The CDR3 extends over 13 amino acids. V lost 8 bases, J lost 7 bases, and 17 bases lay in between.

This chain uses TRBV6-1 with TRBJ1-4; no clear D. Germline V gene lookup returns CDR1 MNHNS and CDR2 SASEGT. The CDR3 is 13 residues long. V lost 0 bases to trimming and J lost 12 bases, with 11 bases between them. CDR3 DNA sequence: TGTGCCAGCAGTGAAGCCATTTCCGTGGAACTGTTTTTT. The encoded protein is CASSEAISVELFF.

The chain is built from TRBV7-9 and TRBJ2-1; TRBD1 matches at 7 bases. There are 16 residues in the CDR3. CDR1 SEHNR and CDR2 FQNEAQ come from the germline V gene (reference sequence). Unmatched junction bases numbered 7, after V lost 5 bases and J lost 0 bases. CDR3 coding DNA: TGTGCCAGCAGCCTATATGGACAGGCCTCCTACAATGAGCAGTTCTTC. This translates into CASSLYGQASYNEQFF. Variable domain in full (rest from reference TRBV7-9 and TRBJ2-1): DTGVSQNPRHKITKRGQNVTFRCDPISEHNRLYWYRQTLGQGPEFLTYFQNEAQLEKSRLLSDRFSAERPKGSFSTLEIQRTEQGDSAMYLCASSLYGQASYNEQFFGPGTRLTVL.

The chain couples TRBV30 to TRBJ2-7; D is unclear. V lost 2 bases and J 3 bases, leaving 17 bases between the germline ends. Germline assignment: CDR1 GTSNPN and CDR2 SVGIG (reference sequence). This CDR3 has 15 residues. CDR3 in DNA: TGTGCCTGGAGTACCCCGGACCAAGGGTACTACGAGCAGTACTTC. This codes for CAWSTPDQGYYEQYF. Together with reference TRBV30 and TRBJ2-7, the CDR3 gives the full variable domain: SQTIHQWPATLVQPVGSPLSLECTVEGTSNPNLYWYRQAAGRGLQLLFYSVGIGQISSEVPQNLSASRPQDRQFILSSKKLLLSDSGFYLCAWSTPDQGYYEQYFGPGTRLTVT.

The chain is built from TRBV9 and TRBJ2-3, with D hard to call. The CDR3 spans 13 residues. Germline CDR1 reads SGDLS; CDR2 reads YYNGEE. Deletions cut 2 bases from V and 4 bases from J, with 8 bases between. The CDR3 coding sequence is TGTGCCAGCAGCGTCCAAGGGCCAGATACGCAGTATTTT. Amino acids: CASSVQGPDTQYF.

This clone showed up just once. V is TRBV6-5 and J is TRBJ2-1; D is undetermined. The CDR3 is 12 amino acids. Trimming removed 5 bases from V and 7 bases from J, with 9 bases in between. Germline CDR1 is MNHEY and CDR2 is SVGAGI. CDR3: CASSQRLNEQFF. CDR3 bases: TGTGCCAGCAGTCAACGCTTGAATGAGCAGTTCTTC.

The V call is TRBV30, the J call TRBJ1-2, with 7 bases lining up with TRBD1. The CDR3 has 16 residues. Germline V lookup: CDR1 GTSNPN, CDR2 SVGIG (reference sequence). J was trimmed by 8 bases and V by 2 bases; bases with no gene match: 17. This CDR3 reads CAWSFITTGSSGGYTF. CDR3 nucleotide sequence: TGTGCCTGGAGTTTCATTACGACAGGGTCTAGCGGGGGCTACACCTTC.

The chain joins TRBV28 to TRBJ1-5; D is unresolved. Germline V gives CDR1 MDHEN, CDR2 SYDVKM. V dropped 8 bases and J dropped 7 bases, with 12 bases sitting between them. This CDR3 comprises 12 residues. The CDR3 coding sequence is TGTGCCAGCGAGGGCGGGTTGCAGCCCCAGCATTTT. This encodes CASEGGLQPQHF.

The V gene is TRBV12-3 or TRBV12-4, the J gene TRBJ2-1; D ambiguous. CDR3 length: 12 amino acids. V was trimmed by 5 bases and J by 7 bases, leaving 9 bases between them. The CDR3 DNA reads TGTGCCAGCAGTCCACTCGGGAATGAGCAGTTCTTC. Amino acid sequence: CASSPLGNEQFF.

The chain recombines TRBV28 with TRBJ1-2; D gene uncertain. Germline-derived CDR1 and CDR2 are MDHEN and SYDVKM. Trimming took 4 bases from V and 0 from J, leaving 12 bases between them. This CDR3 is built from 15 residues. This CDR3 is CASSSNKGANYGYTF. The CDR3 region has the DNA TGTGCCAGCAGTTCGAACAAAGGAGCTAACTATGGCTACACCTTC.

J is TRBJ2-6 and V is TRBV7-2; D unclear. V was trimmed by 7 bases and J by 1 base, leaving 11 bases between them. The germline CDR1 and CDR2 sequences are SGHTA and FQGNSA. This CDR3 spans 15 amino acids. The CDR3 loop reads CASNLVASGANVLTF. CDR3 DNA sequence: TGTGCCAGCAATCTAGTGGCATCTGGGGCCAACGTCCTGACTTTC.

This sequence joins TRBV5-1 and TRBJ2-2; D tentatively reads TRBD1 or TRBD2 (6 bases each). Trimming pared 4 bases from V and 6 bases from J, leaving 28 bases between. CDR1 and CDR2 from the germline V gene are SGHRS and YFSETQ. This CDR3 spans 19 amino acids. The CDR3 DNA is TGCGCCAGCAGCAACGGAAGGAGGGGGACCAGAAGAGAGTCCGGGGAGCTGTTTTTT. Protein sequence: CASSNGRRGTRRESGELFF.

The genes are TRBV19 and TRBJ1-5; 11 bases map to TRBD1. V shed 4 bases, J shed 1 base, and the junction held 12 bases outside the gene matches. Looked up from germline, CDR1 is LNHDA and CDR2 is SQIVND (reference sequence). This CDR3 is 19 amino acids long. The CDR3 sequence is CASSTWTGGDVRSNQPQHF. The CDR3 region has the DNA TGTGCCAGTAGTACCTGGACAGGGGGCGACGTTCGGAGCAATCAGCCCCAGCATTTT.

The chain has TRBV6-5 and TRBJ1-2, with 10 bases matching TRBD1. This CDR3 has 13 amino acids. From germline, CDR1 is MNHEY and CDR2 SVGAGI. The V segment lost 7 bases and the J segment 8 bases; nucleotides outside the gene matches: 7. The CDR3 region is CASTSDRGGGYTF. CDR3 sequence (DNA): TGTGCCAGCACCTCGGACAGGGGGGGCGGCTACACCTTC.

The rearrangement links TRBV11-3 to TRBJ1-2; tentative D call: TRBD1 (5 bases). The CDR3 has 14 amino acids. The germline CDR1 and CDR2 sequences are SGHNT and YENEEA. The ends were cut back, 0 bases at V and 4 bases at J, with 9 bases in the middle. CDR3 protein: CASSLDSGGYGYTF. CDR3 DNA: TGTGCCAGCAGCTTAGATTCGGGGGGCTATGGCTACACCTTC.

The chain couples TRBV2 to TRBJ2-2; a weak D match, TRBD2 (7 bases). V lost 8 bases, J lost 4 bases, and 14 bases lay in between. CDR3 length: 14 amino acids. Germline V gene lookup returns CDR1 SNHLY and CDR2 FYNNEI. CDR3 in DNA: TGTGCCAGCGACCACAGGGAGGGCACCGGGGAGCTGTTTTTT. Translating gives CASDHREGTGELFF.

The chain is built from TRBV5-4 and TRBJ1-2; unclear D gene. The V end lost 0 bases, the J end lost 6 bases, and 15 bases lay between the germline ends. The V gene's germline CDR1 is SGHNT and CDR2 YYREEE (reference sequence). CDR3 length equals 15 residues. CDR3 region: CASSLGPNREDGYTF. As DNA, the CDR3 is TGTGCCAGCAGCTTGGGACCCAACCGAGAGGATGGCTACACCTTC.

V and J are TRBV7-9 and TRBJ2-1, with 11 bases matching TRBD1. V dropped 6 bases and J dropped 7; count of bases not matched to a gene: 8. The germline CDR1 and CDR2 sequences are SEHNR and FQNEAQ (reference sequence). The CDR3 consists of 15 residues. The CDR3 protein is CASRIRDRGNNEQFF. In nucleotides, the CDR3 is TGTGCCAGCAGGATCCGGGACAGGGGGAATAATGAGCAGTTCTTC.

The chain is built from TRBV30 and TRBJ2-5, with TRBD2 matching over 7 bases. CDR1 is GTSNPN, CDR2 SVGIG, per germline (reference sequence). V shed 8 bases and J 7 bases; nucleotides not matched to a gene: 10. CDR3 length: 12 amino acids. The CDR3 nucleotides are TGTGCCGGGGGAGGGGCTGGTGGGACCCAGTACTTC. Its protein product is CAGGGAGGTQYF.

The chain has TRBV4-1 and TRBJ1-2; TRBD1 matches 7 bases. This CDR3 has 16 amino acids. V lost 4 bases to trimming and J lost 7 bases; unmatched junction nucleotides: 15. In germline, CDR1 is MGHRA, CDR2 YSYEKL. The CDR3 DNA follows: TGCGCCAGCAGCCCCCAACACAGGGGCTCCCTGCGTGGCTACACCTTC. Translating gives CASSPQHRGSLRGYTF.

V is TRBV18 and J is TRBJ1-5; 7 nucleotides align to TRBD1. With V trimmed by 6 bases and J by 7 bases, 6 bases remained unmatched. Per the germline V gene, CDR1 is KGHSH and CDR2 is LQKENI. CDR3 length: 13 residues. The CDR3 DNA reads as TGTGCCAGCTCCGAGGGGGCAGCCCAGCCCCAGCATTTT. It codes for CASSEGAAQPQHF. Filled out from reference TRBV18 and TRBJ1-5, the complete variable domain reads NAGVMQNPRHLVRRRGQEARLRCSPMKGHSHVYWYRQLPEEGLKFMVYLQKENIIDESGMPKERFSAEFPKEGPSILRIQQVVRGDSAAYFCASSEGAAQPQHFGDGTRLSIL.

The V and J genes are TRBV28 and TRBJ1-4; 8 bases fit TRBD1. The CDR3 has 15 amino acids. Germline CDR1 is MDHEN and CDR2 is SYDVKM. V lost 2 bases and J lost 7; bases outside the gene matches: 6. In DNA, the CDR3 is TGTGCCAGCAGTTTAGGACAGGGCAGAAGTGAAAAACTGTTTTTT. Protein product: CASSLGQGRSEKLFF.

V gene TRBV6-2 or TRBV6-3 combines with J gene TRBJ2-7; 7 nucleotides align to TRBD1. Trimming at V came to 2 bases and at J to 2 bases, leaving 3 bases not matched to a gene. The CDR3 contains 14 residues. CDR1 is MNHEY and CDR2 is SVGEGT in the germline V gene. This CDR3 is CASSYGDRTYEQYF. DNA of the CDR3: TGTGCCAGCAGTTACGGGGACAGAACCTACGAGCAGTACTTC.

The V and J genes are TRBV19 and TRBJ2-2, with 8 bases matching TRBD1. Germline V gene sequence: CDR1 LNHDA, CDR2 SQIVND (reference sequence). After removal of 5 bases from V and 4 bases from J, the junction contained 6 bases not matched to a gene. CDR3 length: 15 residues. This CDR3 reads CASSRAGGVTGELFF. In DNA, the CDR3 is TGTGCCAGTAGTCGGGCAGGGGGCGTCACCGGGGAGCTGTTTTTT. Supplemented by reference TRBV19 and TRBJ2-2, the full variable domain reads DGGITQSPKYLFRKEGQNVTLSCEQNLNHDAMYWYRQDPGQGLRLIYYSQIVNDFQKGDIAEGYSVSREKKESFPLTVTSAQKNPTAFYLCASSRAGGVTGELFFGEGSRLTVL.

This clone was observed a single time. The CDR3 loop is CASRGTGGSGEKLFF. CDR3 nucleotides: TGTGCCAGCAGAGGGACAGGGGGGTCAGGTGAAAAACTGTTTTTT. The chain is built from TRBV7-2 and TRBJ1-4; 11 bases align to TRBD1. After removal of 6 bases from V and 7 bases from J, the junction contained 7 bases not matched to a gene. This CDR3 contains 15 residues. CDR1 is SGHTA and CDR2 is FQGNSA in the germline V gene.